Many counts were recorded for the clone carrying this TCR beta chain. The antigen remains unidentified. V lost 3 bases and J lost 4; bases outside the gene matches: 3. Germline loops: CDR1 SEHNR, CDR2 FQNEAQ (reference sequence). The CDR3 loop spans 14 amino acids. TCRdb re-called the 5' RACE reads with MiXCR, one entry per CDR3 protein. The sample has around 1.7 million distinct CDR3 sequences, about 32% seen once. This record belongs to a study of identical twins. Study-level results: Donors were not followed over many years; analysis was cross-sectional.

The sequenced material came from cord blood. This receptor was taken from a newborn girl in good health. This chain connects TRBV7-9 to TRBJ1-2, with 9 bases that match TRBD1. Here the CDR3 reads CASSLPGQGYGYTF. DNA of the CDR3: TGTGCCAGCAGCTTGCCGGGACAGGGCTATGGCTACACCTTC.